The T cell receptor beta chain described here comes from a study of cytomegalovirus exposure and HLA in healthy donors. It was with 60 Vbeta and 13 Jbeta primers that the PCR ran. Sequenced by immunoSEQ multiplex PCR; TCRdb stores in-frame clones only, minus some. The sample carries 150,000 to 160,000 clones, 60% to 80% recorded once. Study results and caveats: As was reported, the HLA-A and HLA-B alleles of most subjects were accurately predicted from TCR beta sequences. Some V segments could not be told apart, so they were left out, TRBV6-2 and TRBV6-3 among them. Roughly even sequencing depth across donors was the assumption behind the presence/absence analyses.

In the case of this clone: The antigen remains unidentified.

Germline assignment: CDR1 SGHRS and CDR2 YFSETQ. The CDR3 runs to 13 residues. V lost 7 bases and J 2 bases, leaving 13 bases between the germline ends. This TCR was sampled from a young man in good health and CMV-seropositive. The specimen was PBMCs. This chain joins TRBV5-1 and TRBJ2-7, with D possibly TRBD2 on 6 matching bases. This CDR3 is CASGRELTYEQYF. Written as DNA, the CDR3 is TGCGCCAGCGGCCGGGAGCTTACCTACGAGCAGTACTTC. The variable domain in full, completed from reference TRBV5-1 and TRBJ2-7, reads KAGVTQTPRYLIKTRGQQVTLSCSPISGHRSVSWYQQTPGQGLQFLFEYFSETQRNKGNFPGRFSGRQFSNSRSEMNVSTLELGDSALYLCASGRELTYEQYFGPGTRLTVT.